Listed below are T cell receptor beta chains from one sample, sequenced in a study of blood T cell repertoires in COVID-19. Clones were read by immunoSEQ multiplex PCR, and TCRdb kept only the in-frame ones, dropping some. The table includes some 150,000 clones, about nine tenths detected once. Sequenced input: peripheral blood. All receptors derive from a human donor in a cohort sampled during active COVID-19. Each CDR3 is given with its conserved first and last residue.

j_call v_call cdr3_aa
TRBJ2-7 TRBV20-1 CSTLLRGEQYF
TRBJ2-7 TRBV6-6 CASSSGDRTYEQYF
TRBJ1-1 TRBV6-5 CASRDKGQVDTEAFF
TRBJ1-5 TRBV6-1 CASSERQSNQPQHF
TRBJ1-3 TRBV30 CAWRERRLSGNTIYF
TRBJ2-7 TRBV6-5 CASRGQGPYEQYF
TRBJ1-2 TRBV14 CASSFTGQGARGYTF
TRBJ2-2 TRBV18 CASSPRSVEGELFF
TRBJ2-7 TRBV7-3 CASSPSGTGAEEQYF
TRBJ1-5 TRBV4-1 CASSQGTENQPQHF
TRBJ2-7 TRBV5-5 CASSLLRRKSYEQYF
TRBJ1-2 TRBV5-1 CASSLGQGGGYTF
TRBJ1-2 TRBV19 CASSIETTGGYTF
TRBJ2-1 TRBV9 CASSVAATPNEQFF
TRBJ1-5 TRBV19 CASSIDREEPQHF
TRBJ2-1 TRBV19 CASSMGGPYNEQFF
TRBJ2-7 TRBV19 CASMSGASSYEQYF
TRBJ2-7 TRBV5-1 CASSYYSAGGTYEQYF
TRBJ1-6 TRBV7-2 CASSWGQSTPLHF
TRBJ1-2 TRBV5-1 CASSLAGDYGYTF
TRBJ2-1 TRBV6-5 CASSYGGQSYNEQFF
TRBJ1-6 TRBV15 CATSRDGGVGNSPLHF
TRBJ2-7 TRBV27 CASSPLGQGTGEQYF
TRBJ2-1 TRBV5-6 CASSGWLAGGYNEQFF
TRBJ2-3 TRBV9 CASSVGGKDTQYF
TRBJ1-4 TRBV11-2 CASSAGLNEKLFF
TRBJ2-3 TRBV29-1 CSVLGTAGDTQYF
TRBJ2-5 TRBV18 CASSPGLRETQYF
TRBJ2-5 TRBV4-1 CASSLLTSGSAQETQYF
TRBJ2-2 TRBV9 CASSVVSSTGELFF
TRBJ2-3 TRBV5-1 CASSQTGTQYTDTQYF
TRBJ1-2 TRBV6-2/TRBV6-3 CASSPRTGDYGYTF
TRBJ2-3 TRBV2 CASSWGQGDSDTQYF
TRBJ2-3 TRBV5-6 CASSLDQGAVADTQYF
TRBJ1-5 TRBV5-1 CASSSTPGERQPQHF
TRBJ2-7 TRBV7-2 CASSLYGRSYEQYF
TRBJ1-1 TRBV3-1/TRBV3-2 CASSQGGGSTEAFF
TRBJ2-7 TRBV7-9 CASSLQENEQYF
TRBJ2-1 TRBV5-1 CASSLDLRGNEQFF
TRBJ2-3 TRBV30 CAWSLTGVYTDTQYF
TRBJ2-7 TRBV21-1 CASSSLYEQYF
TRBJ2-3 TRBV14 CASSQATGLRGTDTQYF
TRBJ2-7 TRBV6-2/TRBV6-3 CASSYSTRTRNLWEQYF
TRBJ1-1 TRBV28 CASIKQRDTEAFF
TRBJ1-2 TRBV27 CASSLKPGTGSNYGYTF